The clone carrying this T cell receptor beta chain occurred many times. Amplification targeted TCR beta CDR3 regions from RNA transcripts. Initially, a first-round RT-PCR of the TCR CDR3 employed the HTBI primer set. TCRdb re-analysed the multiplex PCR reads in MiXCR, keeping a single row per CDR3 protein. The sample includes a few hundred thousand distinct CDR3 sequences, about 16% of them seen just once. The data were taken from a study of T cells in Graves' hyperthyroidism and ophthalmopathy. V dropped 4 bases and J dropped 2; count of bases not matched to a gene: 9. This CDR3 spans 16 amino acids. Germline V lookup: CDR1 MDHEN, CDR2 SYDVKM.

Sequenced sample: blood. The receptor was derived from a woman younger than 45 with Graves' ophthalmopathy. V and J are TRBV28 and TRBJ2-7; 9 positions match TRBD1. CDR3 amino acids: CASSSGQGIHAYEQYF. The CDR3 DNA reads TGTGCCAGCAGTTCTGGACAGGGGATACATGCCTACGAGCAGTACTTC.